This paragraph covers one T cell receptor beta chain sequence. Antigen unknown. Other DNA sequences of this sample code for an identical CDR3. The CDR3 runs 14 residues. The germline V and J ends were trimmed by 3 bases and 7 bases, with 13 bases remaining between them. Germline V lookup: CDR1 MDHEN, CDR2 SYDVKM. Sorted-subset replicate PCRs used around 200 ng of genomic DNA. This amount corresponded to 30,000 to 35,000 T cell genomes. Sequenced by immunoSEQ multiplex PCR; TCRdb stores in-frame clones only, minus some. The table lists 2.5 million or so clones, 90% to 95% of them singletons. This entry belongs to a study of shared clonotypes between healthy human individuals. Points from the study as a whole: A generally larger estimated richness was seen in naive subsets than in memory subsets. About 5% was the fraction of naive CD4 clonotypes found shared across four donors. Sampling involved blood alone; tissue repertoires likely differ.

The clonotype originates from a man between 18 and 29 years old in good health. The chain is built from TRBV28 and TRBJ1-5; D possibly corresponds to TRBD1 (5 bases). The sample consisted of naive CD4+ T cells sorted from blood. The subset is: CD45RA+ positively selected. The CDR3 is CASSLSGGGQPQHF. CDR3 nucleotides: TGTGCCAGCAGTTTGTCCGGGGGAGGGCAGCCCCAGCATTTT.